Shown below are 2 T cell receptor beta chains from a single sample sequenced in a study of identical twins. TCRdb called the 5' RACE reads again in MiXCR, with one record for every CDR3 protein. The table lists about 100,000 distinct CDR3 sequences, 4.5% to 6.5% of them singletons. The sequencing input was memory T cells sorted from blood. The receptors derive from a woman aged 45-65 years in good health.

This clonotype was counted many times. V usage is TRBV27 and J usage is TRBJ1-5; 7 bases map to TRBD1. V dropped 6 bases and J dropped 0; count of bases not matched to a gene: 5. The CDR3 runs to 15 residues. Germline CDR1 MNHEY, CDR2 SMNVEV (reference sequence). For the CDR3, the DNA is TGTGCCAGCAGGCGGGGACAGTATAGCAATCAGCCCCAGCATTTT. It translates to CASRRGQYSNQPQHF.

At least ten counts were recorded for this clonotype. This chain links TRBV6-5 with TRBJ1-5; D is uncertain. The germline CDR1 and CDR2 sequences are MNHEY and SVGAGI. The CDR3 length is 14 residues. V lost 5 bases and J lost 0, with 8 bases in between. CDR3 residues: CASSRTYSNQPQHF. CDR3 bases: TGTGCCAGCAGTCGGACCTATAGCAATCAGCCCCAGCATTTT.